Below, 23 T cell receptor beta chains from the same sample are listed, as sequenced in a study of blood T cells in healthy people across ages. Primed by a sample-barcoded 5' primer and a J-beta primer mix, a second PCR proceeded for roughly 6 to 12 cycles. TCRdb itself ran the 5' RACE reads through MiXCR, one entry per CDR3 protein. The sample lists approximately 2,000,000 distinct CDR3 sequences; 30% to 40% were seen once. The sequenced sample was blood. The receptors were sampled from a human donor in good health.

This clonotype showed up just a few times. CDR3 bases: TGTGCCAGCAGTATGGGGGCGGATGGCTACACCTTC. It specifies CASSMGADGYTF. The chain has TRBV25-1 and TRBJ1-2; possible D gene TRBD1, 6 bases. This CDR3 is built from 12 residues. The V gene's germline CDR1 is MGHDK and CDR2 SYGVNS. Trimming pared 5 bases from V and 6 bases from J, leaving 10 bases between.

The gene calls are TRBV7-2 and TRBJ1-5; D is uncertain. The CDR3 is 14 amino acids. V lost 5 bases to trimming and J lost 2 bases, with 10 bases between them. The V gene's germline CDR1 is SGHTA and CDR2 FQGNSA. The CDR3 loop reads CASSRSTGNQPQHF. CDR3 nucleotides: TGTGCCAGCAGCCGCTCCACGGGCAATCAGCCCCAGCATTTT.

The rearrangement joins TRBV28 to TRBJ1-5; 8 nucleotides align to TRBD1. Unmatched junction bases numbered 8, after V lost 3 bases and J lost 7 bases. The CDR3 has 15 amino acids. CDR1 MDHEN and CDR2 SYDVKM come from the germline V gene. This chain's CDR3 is CASSFYRGYAQPQHF. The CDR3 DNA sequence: TGTGCCAGCAGTTTCTACAGGGGGTATGCGCAGCCCCAGCATTTT.

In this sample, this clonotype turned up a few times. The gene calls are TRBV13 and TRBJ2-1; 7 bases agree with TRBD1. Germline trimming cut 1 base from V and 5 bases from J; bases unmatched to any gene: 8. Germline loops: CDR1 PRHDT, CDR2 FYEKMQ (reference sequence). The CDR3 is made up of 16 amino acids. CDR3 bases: TGTGCCAGCAGCTTAGAGAAAACAGGGGTAAACAATGAGCAGTTCTTC. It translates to CASSLEKTGVNNEQFF.

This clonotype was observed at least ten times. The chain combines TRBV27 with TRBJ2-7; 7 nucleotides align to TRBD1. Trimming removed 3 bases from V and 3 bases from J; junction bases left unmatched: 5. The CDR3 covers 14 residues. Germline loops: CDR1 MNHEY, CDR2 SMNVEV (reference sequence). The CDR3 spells CASSFGRGNYEQYF. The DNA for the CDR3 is TGTGCCAGCAGTTTCGGCAGGGGGAACTACGAGCAGTACTTC.

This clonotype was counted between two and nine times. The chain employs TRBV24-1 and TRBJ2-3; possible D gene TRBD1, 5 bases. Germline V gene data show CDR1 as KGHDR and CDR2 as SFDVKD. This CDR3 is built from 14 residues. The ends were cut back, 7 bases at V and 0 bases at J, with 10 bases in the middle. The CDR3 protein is CATRGAGSTDTQYF. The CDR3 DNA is TGTGCCACCAGAGGGGCTGGAAGCACAGATACGCAGTATTTT.

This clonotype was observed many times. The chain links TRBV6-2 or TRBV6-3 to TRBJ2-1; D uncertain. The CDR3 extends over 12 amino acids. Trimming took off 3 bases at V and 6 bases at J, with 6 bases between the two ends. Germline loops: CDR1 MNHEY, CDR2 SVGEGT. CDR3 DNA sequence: TGTGCCAGCAGTTATCCGGGCAATGAGCAGTTCTTC. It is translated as CASSYPGNEQFF.

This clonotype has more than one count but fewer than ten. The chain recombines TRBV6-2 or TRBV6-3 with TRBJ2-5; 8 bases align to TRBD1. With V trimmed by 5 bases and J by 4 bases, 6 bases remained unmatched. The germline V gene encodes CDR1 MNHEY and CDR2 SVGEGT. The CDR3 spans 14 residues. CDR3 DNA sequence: TGTGCCAGCAGTCCCCGGACAGGGCCAGAGACCCAGTACTTC. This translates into CASSPRTGPETQYF.

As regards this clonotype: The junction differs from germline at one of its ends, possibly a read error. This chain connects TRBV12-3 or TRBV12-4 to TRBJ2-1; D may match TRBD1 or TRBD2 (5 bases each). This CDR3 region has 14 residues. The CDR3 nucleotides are TGTGCCAGCAGTGCAGGGACCCAGTACAATGAGCGGTTCTTC. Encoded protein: CASSAGTQYNERFF.

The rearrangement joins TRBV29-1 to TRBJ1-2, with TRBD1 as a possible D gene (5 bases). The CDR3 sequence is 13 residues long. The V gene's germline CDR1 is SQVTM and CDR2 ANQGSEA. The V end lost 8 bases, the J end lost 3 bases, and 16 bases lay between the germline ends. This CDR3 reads CSFYRTGDYGYTF. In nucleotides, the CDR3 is TGCAGCTTCTACAGGACCGGGGACTATGGCTACACCTTC. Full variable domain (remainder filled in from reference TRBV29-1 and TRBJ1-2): SAVISQKPSRDICQRGTSLTIQCQVDSQVTMMFWYRQQPGQSLTLIATANQGSEATYESGFVIDKFPISRPNLTFSTLTVSNMSPEDSSIYLCSFYRTGDYGYTFGSGTRLTVV.

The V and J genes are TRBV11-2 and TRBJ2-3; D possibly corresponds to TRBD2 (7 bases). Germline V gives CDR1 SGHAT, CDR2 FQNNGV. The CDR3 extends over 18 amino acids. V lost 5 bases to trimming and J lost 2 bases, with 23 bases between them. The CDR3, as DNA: TGTGCCAGCAGCCCTGAGGGGGGGCCCGGTTCCTTCACAGATACGCAGTATTTT. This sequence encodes CASSPEGGPGSFTDTQYF.

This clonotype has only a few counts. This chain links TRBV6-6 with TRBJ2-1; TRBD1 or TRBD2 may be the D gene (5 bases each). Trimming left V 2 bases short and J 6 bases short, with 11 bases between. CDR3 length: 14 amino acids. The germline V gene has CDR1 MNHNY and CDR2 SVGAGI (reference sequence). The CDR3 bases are TGTGCCAGCAGTTACCAGGGAGAAGGCAATGAGCAGTTCTTC. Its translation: CASSYQGEGNEQFF.

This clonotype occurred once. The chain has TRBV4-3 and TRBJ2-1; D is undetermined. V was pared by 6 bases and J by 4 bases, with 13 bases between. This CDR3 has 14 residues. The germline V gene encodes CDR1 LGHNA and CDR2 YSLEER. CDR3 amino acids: CASSREWNYNEQFF. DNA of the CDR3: TGCGCCAGCAGTCGTGAGTGGAATTACAATGAGCAGTTCTTC.

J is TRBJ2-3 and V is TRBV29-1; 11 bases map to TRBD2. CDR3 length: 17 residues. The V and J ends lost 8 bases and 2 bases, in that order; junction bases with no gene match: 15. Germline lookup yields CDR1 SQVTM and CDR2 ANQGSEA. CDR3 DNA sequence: TGCAGCATCATAGGGGGAGGGACTAGCGGACCCACAGATACGCAGTATTTT. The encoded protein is CSIIGGGTSGPTDTQYF.

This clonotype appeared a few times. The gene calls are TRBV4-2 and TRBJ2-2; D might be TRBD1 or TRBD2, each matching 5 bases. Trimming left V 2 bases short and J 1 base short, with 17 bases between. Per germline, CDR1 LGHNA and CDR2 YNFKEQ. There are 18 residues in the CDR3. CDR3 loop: CASSQFDLGTVNTGELFF. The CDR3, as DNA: TGTGCCAGCAGCCAATTTGATCTGGGGACGGTGAACACCGGGGAGCTGTTTTTT.

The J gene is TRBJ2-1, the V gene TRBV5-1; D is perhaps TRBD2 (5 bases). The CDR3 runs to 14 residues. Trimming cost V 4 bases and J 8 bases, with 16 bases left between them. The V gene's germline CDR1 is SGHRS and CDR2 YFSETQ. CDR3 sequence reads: CASSRGYSYDEQFF. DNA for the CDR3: TGCGCCAGCAGCCGGGGTTATTCGTATGATGAGCAGTTCTTC.

The CDR3 nucleotides are TGCAGTGCTAGAGATCTCAGTTGGATTAATCAGCCCCAGCATTTT. Its translation is CSARDLSWINQPQHF. The V call is TRBV20-1, the J call TRBJ1-5, with D unresolved. V gave up 0 bases and J gave up 4 bases, with 13 bases separating them. The CDR3 has 15 residues. Per germline, CDR1 DFQATT and CDR2 SNEGSKA (reference sequence).

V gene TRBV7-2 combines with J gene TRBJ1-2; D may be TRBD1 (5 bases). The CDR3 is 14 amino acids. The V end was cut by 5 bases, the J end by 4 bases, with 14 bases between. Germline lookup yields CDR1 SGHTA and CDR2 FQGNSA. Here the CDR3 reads CASSPVGDSYGYTF. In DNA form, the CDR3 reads TGTGCCAGCAGCCCGGTGGGGGACTCCTATGGCTACACCTTC.

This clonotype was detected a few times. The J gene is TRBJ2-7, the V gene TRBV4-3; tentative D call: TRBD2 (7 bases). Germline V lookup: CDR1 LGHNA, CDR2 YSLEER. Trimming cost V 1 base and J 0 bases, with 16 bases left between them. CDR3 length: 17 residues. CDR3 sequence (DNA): TGCGCCAGCAGCCAAGGCCTGCCCGGGGGGCTCTCCTACGAGCAGTACTTC. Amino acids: CASSQGLPGGLSYEQYF.

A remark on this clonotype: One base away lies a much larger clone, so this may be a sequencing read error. CDR3 nucleotide sequence: TGTGCCAGCAGTTTATTGACGGGGAGGGCAAAGCAGTACTTC. Residues: CASSLLTGRAKQYF. The genes are TRBV28 and TRBJ2-5, with TRBD2 matching 7 bases. Trimming cost V 1 base and J 11 bases; bases outside gene matches: 10. The CDR3 consists of 14 residues. Germline V gene sequence: CDR1 MDHEN, CDR2 SYDVKM.

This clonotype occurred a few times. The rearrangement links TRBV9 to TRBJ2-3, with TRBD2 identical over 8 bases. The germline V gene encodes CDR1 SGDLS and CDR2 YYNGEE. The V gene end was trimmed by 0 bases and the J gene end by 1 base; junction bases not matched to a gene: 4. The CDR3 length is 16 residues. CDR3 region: CASSVGRGGRTDTQYF. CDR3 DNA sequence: TGTGCCAGCAGCGTAGGTCGGGGGGGACGCACAGATACGCAGTATTTT.

The DNA of the CDR3 is TGCAGTGCTAGAGATCCAGCGGGGGGGCAAGATACGCAGTATTTT. It translates to CSARDPAGGQDTQYF. This chain links TRBV20-1 with TRBJ2-3; 10 bases line up with TRBD2. CDR1 is DFQATT and CDR2 is SNEGSKA in the germline V gene (reference sequence). CDR3 length equals 15 residues. J gave up 5 bases and V 0 bases, and 5 bases lay outside the gene matches.

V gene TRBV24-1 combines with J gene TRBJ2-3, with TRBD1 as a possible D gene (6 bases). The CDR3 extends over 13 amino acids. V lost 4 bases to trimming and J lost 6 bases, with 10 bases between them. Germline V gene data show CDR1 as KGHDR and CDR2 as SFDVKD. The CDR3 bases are TGTGCCACCAGTGACTACAGGGTGGATACGCAGTATTTT. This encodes CATSDYRVDTQYF.